The 5 T cell receptor beta chains in this list originate from one sample, sequenced in a study of tumor-infiltrating lymphocytes in glioblastoma multiforme listed by TCRdb under 2017. Sequencing took place on an Illumina HiSeq 2500. Using a modified ARM-PCR protocol with multiple V-beta primers and a C-beta primer, the team built TCRB libraries from RNA through three nested multiplex PCR rounds. Starting from the raw public reads, TCRdb applied fastp trimming at Q25, assembled clones with MiXCR and retained in-frame beta chains. Rows are combined by CDR3 protein, so each entry shows the most common genes and DNA. In all, the sample holds more than 13,000 distinct CDR3 sequences, and roughly 71% of those were seen once. The top ten constitute 40% to 55% of the sample. What was sequenced was brain tumor tissue. The receptors here all came from a male donor with glioblastoma.

This clonotype has a handful of counts. Mismatch with germline at one junction end may stem from a read error. The chain is built from TRBV11-2 and TRBJ2-2; 7 positions match TRBD1. The CDR3 contains 15 residues. The germline CDR1 and CDR2 sequences are SGHAT and FQNNGV. In DNA form, the CDR3 reads TGTGCCAGCAGCTTAATACAGGGGCACACAGGGGAGCTGTGTTTT. Protein: CASSLIQGHTGELCF.

V usage is TRBV10-2 and J usage is TRBJ2-2, with D tentatively TRBD2 (5 bases). Germline values: CDR1 WSHSY, CDR2 SAAADI. V was shortened by 3 bases and J by 3 bases, with 5 bases between the two germline ends. CDR3 length: 13 amino acids. CDR3 sequence reads: CASSDGDTGELFF. CDR3 DNA: TGCGCCAGCAGTGACGGGGACACCGGGGAGCTGTTTTTT.

The chain couples TRBV20-1 to TRBJ2-1; 11 nucleotides match TRBD2. The ends lost 2 bases at V and 8 bases at J; junction bases unmatched: 5. The CDR3 length is 14 residues. Looked up from germline, CDR1 is DFQATT and CDR2 is SNEGSKA (reference sequence). Here the CDR3 DNA reads TGCAGTGCTAGACTAGCGGGAGGCATATATGAGCAGTTCTTC. Residues: CSARLAGGIYEQFF.

This clonotype appeared a few times. Here the CDR3 reads CASSYRDGPYQPQHF. In nucleotides, the CDR3 is TGTGCCAGCAGTTACAGGGATGGACCTTATCAGCCCCAGCATTTT. This chain uses TRBV12-3 or TRBV12-4 with TRBJ1-5, with D possibly being TRBD1 (6 bases). CDR3 length equals 15 residues. V was clipped by 4 bases and J by 5 bases, with 15 bases between them.

In its sample, this clonotype was seen many times. The rearrangement uses TRBV11-2 and TRBJ2-1; D is unresolved. The V end lost 1 base, the J end lost 12 bases, and 13 bases lay between the germline ends. Germline CDR1 and CDR2: SGHAT and FQNNGV. The CDR3 has 13 amino acids. DNA for the CDR3: TGTGCCAGCAGCTTAGGTCGAGGCGACTTGCAGTTCTTC. Translation gives CASSLGRGDLQFF.